The rows below give T cell receptor beta chains drawn from one sample of a study of T cell changes during pregnancy in multiple sclerosis. The repertoire was sequenced with immunoSEQ multiplex PCR; TCRdb's copy has only in-frame clones and lacks some. The sample contains 55,000 to 80,000 clones, roughly 88% of which appear only once. The starting material was peripheral blood, obtained after pregnancy. Every receptor here comes from a female donor in good health, enrolled as a control in a pregnancy study. CDR3s include the opening cysteine and the closing phenylalanine or tryptophan.

CASHSGGADGDIQYF | TRBJ2-4 | TRBV2
CASSWTSPWETQYF | TRBJ2-5 | TRBV6-1
CASSGDSNQPQHF | TRBJ1-5 | TRBV2
CASSLGRLKMGYTF | TRBJ1-2 | TRBV5-6
CASSVDRVVGTQYF | TRBJ2-5 | TRBV9
CAWSPLFPTGQGSGTEAFF | TRBJ1-1 | TRBV30
CASSEQGGNYEQYF | TRBJ2-7 | TRBV6-1
CAISESPGQGEAFF | TRBJ1-1 | TRBV10-3
CSARATVGYTF | TRBJ1-2 | TRBV20-1
CASSEGGNWNTEAFF | TRBJ1-1 | TRBV7-2
CASPRDRDNQPQHF | TRBJ1-5 | TRBV11-2
CASSRRGDYGYTF | TRBJ1-2 | TRBV14
CASSFSLPGVSYEQYF | TRBJ2-7 | TRBV11-3
CAWSKLAGSYEQYF | TRBJ2-7 | TRBV30
CASSTLLVTGTQYNEQFF | TRBJ2-1 | TRBV5-1
CASSLYDRGRETQYF | TRBJ2-5 | TRBV27
CASSPTGSGQPQHF | TRBJ1-5 | TRBV5-1
CASSMSGLEQYF | TRBJ2-7 | TRBV19
CASSTASGSYNEQFF | TRBJ2-1 | TRBV28
CSADGLTDTQYF | TRBJ2-3 | TRBV29-1
CASSKTGTGFWDEQFF | TRBJ2-1 | TRBV19
CSVGDLPYEQYF | TRBJ2-7 | TRBV29-1
CARGLDEQYF | TRBJ2-7 | TRBV6-5
CASKLAGGLYNEQFF | TRBJ2-1 | TRBV19
CASSLGSKGGSYNEQFF | TRBJ2-1 | TRBV5-4
CASVLTSGGPPQQFF | TRBJ2-1 | TRBV2
CASSVQMSDRDGQPQHF | TRBJ1-5 | TRBV9
CASSQRKGQSDTQYF | TRBJ2-3 | TRBV4-3
CASSQRQGNWDTIYF | TRBJ1-3 | TRBV2
CASSPMGAGVGTGELFF | TRBJ2-2 | TRBV19
CASSVSGGTDTQYF | TRBJ2-3 | TRBV2
CASRRGQRSSYEQYF | TRBJ2-7 | TRBV6-5
CASTVSGRAQFF | TRBJ2-1 | TRBV6-1
CAWAPGRENIQYF | TRBJ2-4 | TRBV30
CASSADRGDSYGYTF | TRBJ1-2 | TRBV18
CATSYRGGVSSYEQYF | TRBJ2-7 | TRBV19
CASRQTGLYGYTF | TRBJ1-2 | TRBV19
CASSRQTGVLMAYEQYF | TRBJ2-7 | TRBV7-6
CASGEAGAETQYF | TRBJ2-5 | TRBV7-9
CASSFVTYEGAEAFF | TRBJ1-1 | TRBV5-1
CASSKAGGRVNTEAFF | TRBJ1-1 | TRBV21-1
CASSSSGTTYNEQFF | TRBJ2-1 | TRBV5-1
CASSQTSGGLYEQYF | TRBJ2-7 | TRBV7-2
CASSIMGGSEQFF | TRBJ2-1 | TRBV7-7
CAWRGTGINEQFF | TRBJ2-1 | TRBV30
CASSYSLERGGYTF | TRBJ1-2 | TRBV6-6
CATRLASYNEQFF | TRBJ2-1 | TRBV15
CASSVRRVLGGYTF | TRBJ1-2 | TRBV7-9
CASGLVLGLESRRMETQYF | TRBJ2-5 | TRBV12-5
CASRLAGEYNEQFF | TRBJ2-1 | TRBV5-1
CASSISTGPNQPQHF | TRBJ1-5 | TRBV19
CAWSVNRDTEAFF | TRBJ1-1 | TRBV30
CASSEEGLKNIQYF | TRBJ2-4 | TRBV25-1
CASSPETDRYEQYF | TRBJ2-7 | TRBV18
CAWNRDSMNTEAFF | TRBJ1-1 | TRBV30
CASSRQTDEQFF | TRBJ2-1 | TRBV18
CASSEQVGQPQHF | TRBJ1-5 | TRBV7-2